A selection of T cell receptor beta chains follows, all from one sample in a study of cytomegalovirus exposure and HLA in healthy donors. Sequencing used immunoSEQ multiplex PCR; TCRdb keeps in-frame clones, though not all of them. The table includes some 99,000 clones, almost 75% detected once. The material sequenced was PBMCs. Receptor source: a man in his forties or fifties in good health and CMV-seronegative. Both conserved end residues are part of each CDR3. D genes are given only for firm matches. A clone size is listed for some rows: how often the clone was seen (once, few, many), or a class if it is expanded.

V	J	size	D	DNA	CDR3
TRBV27	TRBJ2-7	-	-	TGTGCCAGCAGTTTTGCCAGGACCTACGAGCAGTACTTC	CASSFARTYEQYF
TRBV5-6	TRBJ2-5	-	-	TGTGCCAGCACCCCACTTAGGGGGGGAGAGACCCAGTACTTC	CASTPLRGGETQYF
TRBV6-1	TRBJ1-5	-	-	TGTGCCAGCAGTGAGTCCGCGGGGCATCAGCCCCAGCATTTT	CASSESAGHQPQHF
TRBV19	TRBJ2-2	-	-	TGTGCCAGTAGTATAGATCTTCTTACCGGGGAGCTGTTTTTT	CASSIDLLTGELFF
TRBV9	TRBJ1-2	-	TRBD1	TGTGCCAGCAGCGTAGAGATAGGGACAGGGTTCGGCTACACCTTC	CASSVEIGTGFGYTF
TRBV7-9	TRBJ1-5	-	-	TGTGCCAGCAGTGGAGGACCCAATCAGCCCCAGCATTTT	CASSGGPNQPQHF
TRBV7-9	TRBJ1-2	-	-	TGTGCCAGCAGCTTAGGACTACCAGATAACTATGGCTACACCTTC	CASSLGLPDNYGYTF
TRBV5-6	TRBJ2-7	-	TRBD1	TGTGCCAGCAGCCCTATCTCCGGGACAGGAGCCTACGAGCAGTACTTC	CASSPISGTGAYEQYF
TRBV4-3	TRBJ2-1	-	TRBD2	TGCGCCAGCAGCCAAGATGGAGCGGGGAATTACAATGAGCAGTTCTTC	CASSQDGAGNYNEQFF
TRBV6-5	TRBJ1-4	once	TRBD1	TGTGCCAGCAGTTACGAAGTAGGGACAGGGCGTGAAAAACTGTTTTTT	CASSYEVGTGREKLFF
TRBV5-4	TRBJ1-6	-	-	TGTGCCAGCAGCCTAGGGGGGGCAAGCTCCTATAATTCACCCCTCCACTTT	CASSLGGASSYNSPLHF
TRBV7-3	TRBJ2-5	once	-	TGTGCCAGCAGCTCCGGGGGTGCTGGAGAGACCCAGTACTTC	CASSSGGAGETQYF
TRBV4-2	TRBJ1-3	-	TRBD1	TGTGCCAGCAGCCTGACAGGGGGCGCAAACACCATATATTTT	CASSLTGGANTIYF
TRBV6-5	TRBJ2-1	-	TRBD2	TGTGCCAGCAGTTACTCCGGACTAGCGGGGGGGAATGAGCAGTTCTTC	CASSYSGLAGGNEQFF
TRBV5-1	TRBJ1-1	once	-	TGCGCCAGCAGCTCTCTAGCGCCGAGAGACACTGAAGCTTTCTTT	CASSSLAPRDTEAFF
TRBV5-4	TRBJ2-3	-	TRBD1	TGTGCCAGCGCCCAGACAGGGAGCACAGATACGCAGTATTTT	CASAQTGSTDTQYF
TRBV7-2	TRBJ1-1	-	-	TGTGCCAGCAGCTTAGACAGATCCACTGAAGCTTTCTTT	CASSLDRSTEAFF
TRBV5-5	TRBJ1-1	-	TRBD1	TGTGCCAGCAGCGCCAACAGGGGCAAGTGGAACACTGAAGCTTTCTTT	CASSANRGKWNTEAFF
TRBV4-2	TRBJ2-7	few	-	TGTGCCAGCAGCCACGGGGGGCCGAGGGAGCAGTACTTC	CASSHGGPREQYF
TRBV7-9	TRBJ1-2	few	TRBD1	TGTGCCAGCAGTTCATCAAACAGGGGAATAAATGGCTACACCTTC	CASSSSNRGINGYTF
TRBV4-1	TRBJ2-2	-	TRBD1	TGCGCCAGCAGCCAAGGCGGGACAGGGGTCACCGGGGAGCTGTTTTTT	CASSQGGTGVTGELFF
TRBV5-5	TRBJ2-7	-	TRBD1	TGTGCCAGCAGCCCCGGACAGGCGCCCTACGAGCAGTACTTC	CASSPGQAPYEQYF
TRBV5-6	TRBJ2-1	-	-	TGTGCCAGCAGCTTAGGACACTTCGAGCAGTTCTTC	CASSLGHFEQFF
TRBV6-4	TRBJ1-2	-	TRBD1	TGTGCCAGCAGACCCGGGACAGGACACTATGGCTACACCTTC	CASRPGTGHYGYTF
TRBV7-9	TRBJ2-5	-	-	TGTGCCAGCAGCTTGACAGTACAAGAGACCCAGTACTTC	CASSLTVQETQYF
TRBV7-6	TRBJ2-1	-	-	TGTGCCAGCAGCTTACTAGTACGGCCCAATGAGCAGTTCTTC	CASSLLVRPNEQFF